The 26 T cell receptor beta chains reported below all come from one sample, sequenced in a study of chemoradiotherapy in HPV16-positive cancers. TCRdb's copy holds only in-frame clones and misses some; the assay was immunoSEQ multiplex PCR. The repertoire holds 13,000 to 15,000 clones, with roughly 93% as singletons. The sequencing here drew on blood, taken from a patient who underwent chemoradiotherapy. The source is a human donor with HPV-associated anogenital cancer.

This chain's CDR3 is CASSQKTGGSYNSPLHF. CDR3 bases: TGCGCCAGCAGCCAAAAGACAGGGGGGTCCTATAATTCACCCCTCCACTTT. The chain recombines TRBV4-1 with TRBJ1-6; TRBD1 matches at 9 bases. The J segment lost 1 base and the V segment lost 2 bases, leaving 3 bases of the junction unmatched. Germline lookup yields CDR1 MGHRA and CDR2 YSYEKL. This CDR3 contains 17 residues.

The V call is TRBV15, the J call TRBJ1-1, with 8 bases aligning to TRBD1. CDR1 is LNHNV and CDR2 is YYDKDF in the germline V gene (reference sequence). The CDR3 is made up of 19 amino acids. Trimming at V came to 0 bases and at J to 5 bases, leaving 17 bases not matched to a gene. CDR3 nucleotide sequence: TGTGCCACCAGCAGAGACGGTGTCATCCGGACAGGGTCTTCTACTGAAGCTTTCTTT. Its translation is CATSRDGVIRTGSSTEAFF.

V usage is TRBV7-9 and J usage is TRBJ2-3, with D perhaps matching TRBD1 or TRBD2 (5 bases each). This CDR3 has 13 amino acids. Between the trimmed V and J ends, which lost 7 bases and 3 bases, there was a span of 11 bases. Germline V gives CDR1 SEHNR, CDR2 FQNEAQ (reference sequence). The CDR3 DNA sequence: TGTGCCAGCACCCCGAGGGGAACAGATACGCAGTATTTT. Amino acids: CASTPRGTDTQYF.

This clone appeared once. V gene TRBV10-2 combines with J gene TRBJ2-3; the D is unclear. The CDR3 length is 14 residues. The germline gives CDR1 WSHSY, CDR2 SAAADI. Trimming took 6 bases from V and 2 from J, leaving 12 bases between them. In DNA, the CDR3 is TGCGCCAGCAGGACTGGGCCTAACACAGATACGCAGTATTTT. Its protein is CASRTGPNTDTQYF.

The gene calls are TRBV30 and TRBJ1-1, with TRBD1 matching 11 bases. Germline V lookup: CDR1 GTSNPN, CDR2 SVGIG (reference sequence). CDR3 length: 14 residues. The V segment lost 4 bases and the J segment 4 bases; nucleotides outside the gene matches: 5. The CDR3 DNA reads TGTGCCTGGACCCGGGACAGGGGGTCCACTGAAGCTTTCTTT. It encodes CAWTRDRGSTEAFF.

The rearrangement links TRBV10-3 to TRBJ1-1; D is unresolved. V was shortened by 2 bases and J by 2 bases, with 3 bases between the two germline ends. The CDR3 sequence is 12 residues long. Germline V gene lookup returns CDR1 ENHRY and CDR2 SYGVKD. The CDR3 loop is CAISETNTEAFF. In DNA, the CDR3 is TGTGCCATCAGTGAGACAAACACTGAAGCTTTCTTT.

The gene calls are TRBV6-5 and TRBJ2-7; D is uncertain. The CDR3 extends over 13 amino acids. Germline CDR1 reads MNHEY; CDR2 reads SVGAGI. The V gene lost 3 bases and the J gene lost 3 bases, with 9 bases spanning the gap. The DNA of the CDR3 is TGTGCCAGCAGTTATTTGGGCCTCTACGAGCAGTACTTC. Translation gives CASSYLGLYEQYF.

This sequence joins TRBV6-1 and TRBJ1-1, with 8 bases that match TRBD1. Germline CDR1 reads MNHNS; CDR2 reads SASEGT. V trimming: 8 bases; J trimming: 2 bases; junction bases outside the gene matches: 7. The CDR3 has 14 amino acids. The CDR3, as DNA: TGTGCCAGCCCCCGGGACAGGATTAACACTGAAGCTTTCTTT. Translated: CASPRDRINTEAFF.

V usage is TRBV19 and J usage is TRBJ2-1; no definite D call. Germline CDR1 reads LNHDA; CDR2 reads SQIVND (reference sequence). The CDR3 extends over 15 amino acids. V was clipped by 6 bases and J by 4 bases, with 16 bases between them. The CDR3, as DNA: TGTGCCAGTAGGGCAAAGGGCCCTAGGTACAATGAGCAGTTCTTC. It codes for CASRAKGPRYNEQFF.

V gene TRBV2 combines with J gene TRBJ1-5, with D uncertain. The germline CDR1 and CDR2 sequences are SNHLY and FYNNEI. Trimming took off 4 bases at V and 3 bases at J, with 10 bases between the two ends. The CDR3 extends over 14 amino acids. The CDR3 reads CASSGVQYNQPQHF. CDR3 bases: TGTGCCAGCAGTGGGGTCCAGTACAATCAGCCCCAGCATTTT.

In its sample, this clone was seen once. V and J are TRBV19 and TRBJ1-1; 11 bases match TRBD1. The germline CDR1 and CDR2 sequences are LNHDA and SQIVND (reference sequence). This CDR3 has 15 residues. V trimming: 4 bases; J trimming: 11 bases; junction bases outside the gene matches: 12. The CDR3 spells CASSTPGQGEFGAFF. The CDR3 DNA is TGTGCCAGTAGTACTCCGGGACAGGGGGAGTTTGGGGCTTTCTTT. Using reference TRBV19 and TRBJ1-1 for the parts outside the CDR3, the full variable domain is DGGITQSPKYLFRKEGQNVTLSCEQNLNHDAMYWYRQDPGQGLRLIYYSQIVNDFQKGDIAEGYSVSREKKESFPLTVTSAQKNPTAFYLCASSTPGQGEFGAFFGQGTRLTVV.

The chain has TRBV5-1 and TRBJ2-2, with D possibly being TRBD2 (5 bases). The V end lost 5 bases, the J end lost 1 base, and 9 bases lay between the germline ends. The CDR3 contains 14 residues. The germline V gene encodes CDR1 SGHRS and CDR2 YFSETQ. In DNA form, the CDR3 reads TGCGCCAGCAGAGCACGGGAGAACACCGGGGAGCTGTTTTTT. Amino acids: CASRARENTGELFF.

CDR3 sequence: CASSPQRLADTYEQYF. CDR3 coding DNA: TGTGCCAGCTCACCCCAACGACTAGCGGATACCTACGAGCAGTACTTC. This chain uses TRBV18 with TRBJ2-7; TRBD2 matches at 9 bases. CDR1 is KGHSH, CDR2 LQKENI, per germline. The CDR3 runs to 16 residues. The junction had 8 bases not matched to a gene; V was cut back by 3 bases and J by 2 bases.

This clone was seen more than once but under ten times. The V gene is TRBV11-3, the J gene TRBJ2-2, with D possibly matching TRBD1 (5 bases). The V end was cut by 1 base, the J end by 4 bases, with 10 bases between. Per germline, CDR1 SGHNT and CDR2 YENEEA. The CDR3 runs to 15 residues. For the CDR3, the DNA is TGTGCCAGCAGCTTAGGGACACAGGTCACCGGGGAGCTGTTTTTT. Its translation is CASSLGTQVTGELFF.

This clone has more than one count but fewer than ten. The chain is built from TRBV9 and TRBJ2-7; D gene unclear. V lost 7 bases to trimming and J lost 0 bases, with 14 bases between them. Germline loops: CDR1 SGDLS, CDR2 YYNGEE. The length of the CDR3 is 14 residues. Here the CDR3 DNA reads TGTGCCAGCTCCTTAACCCCGAGCTCCTACGAGCAGTACTTC. Protein: CASSLTPSSYEQYF.

V and J are TRBV19 and TRBJ2-7; 7 nucleotides line up with TRBD1. Per germline, CDR1 LNHDA and CDR2 SQIVND (reference sequence). With 5 bases clipped from V and 6 bases from J, the junction kept 10 bases outside the gene matches. The CDR3 sequence is 14 residues long. CDR3 sequence (DNA): TGTGCCAGTAGTCGGGACAGTACGAAAGTCGAGCAGTACTTC. This encodes CASSRDSTKVEQYF.

The chain couples TRBV2 to TRBJ1-1; maybe TRBD1 (5 bases). V lost 3 bases and J 6 bases, leaving 8 bases between the germline ends. CDR1 SNHLY and CDR2 FYNNEI come from the germline V gene. CDR3 length: 12 amino acids. CDR3 loop: CASSDRVAEAFF. The CDR3 region has the DNA TGTGCCAGCAGTGACAGGGTTGCTGAAGCTTTCTTT.

This clone appeared once. The CDR3, as DNA: TGCAGCGTTGAAGGGGAGGGGCGAGAGCAGTACTTC. Residues: CSVEGEGREQYF. This sequence joins TRBV29-1 and TRBJ2-7; 7 bases fit TRBD2. The germline CDR1 and CDR2 sequences are SQVTM and ANQGSEA. The CDR3 loop spans 12 amino acids. With V trimmed by 1 base and J by 7 bases, 4 bases remained unmatched.

The CDR3 reads CSANWVDEQFF. The CDR3 nucleotides read TGCAGTGCAAATTGGGTGGATGAGCAGTTCTTC. The chain links TRBV20-1 to TRBJ2-1, with D unclear. Germline assignment: CDR1 DFQATT and CDR2 SNEGSKA (reference sequence). The CDR3 loop spans 11 amino acids. The germline V and J ends were trimmed by 6 bases and 8 bases, with 11 bases remaining between them.

The rearrangement links TRBV27 to TRBJ1-2, with D perhaps TRBD1 (6 bases). The CDR3 is 13 amino acids. CDR1 is MNHEY and CDR2 is SMNVEV in the germline V gene (reference sequence). Deletions cut 3 bases from V and 6 bases from J, with 11 bases between. In nucleotides, the CDR3 is TGTGCCAGCAGTTTGACGCAGGGGAATGGCTACACCTTC. This codes for CASSLTQGNGYTF.

J is TRBJ1-3 and V is TRBV9; D remains ambiguous. The ends were cut back, 3 bases at V and 0 bases at J, with 7 bases in the middle. CDR3 length: 14 amino acids. Germline CDR1 and CDR2: SGDLS and YYNGEE. The CDR3 DNA reads as TGTGCCAGCAGCGCCTCCATCTCTGGAAACACCATATATTTT. Translated: CASSASISGNTIYF.

The CDR3 DNA is TGTGCCAGTAGTATAGTCAACAGCTATGGCTACACCTTC. Protein sequence: CASSIVNSYGYTF. This chain joins TRBV19 and TRBJ1-2; D call uncertain. Germline V gives CDR1 LNHDA, CDR2 SQIVND (reference sequence). CDR3 length: 13 amino acids. Trimming stripped 1 base from V and 4 bases from J, with 7 bases between.

V is TRBV5-1 and J is TRBJ2-5; D is ambiguous. Trimming removed 3 bases from V and 0 bases from J, with 3 bases in between. In germline, CDR1 is SGHRS, CDR2 YFSETQ. The CDR3 loop spans 12 amino acids. The CDR3 DNA follows: TGCGCCAGCAGCTCCAACCAAGAGACCCAGTACTTC. Translating it yields CASSSNQETQYF.

This chain connects TRBV5-1 to TRBJ1-2; 7 nucleotides line up with TRBD1. Trimming cost V 4 bases and J 4 bases; bases outside gene matches: 7. The CDR3 totals 14 residues. CDR1 and CDR2 from the germline V gene are SGHRS and YFSETQ. CDR3 protein: CASSPTGNGYGYTF. CDR3 DNA sequence: TGCGCCAGCAGCCCGACAGGGAATGGCTATGGCTACACCTTC.

The rearrangement uses TRBV2 and TRBJ2-3; a possible D gene is TRBD1 (6 bases). With 5 bases removed from V and 1 base from J, the gap between germline ends came to 13 bases. Germline values: CDR1 SNHLY, CDR2 FYNNEI. The CDR3 extends over 15 amino acids. Here the CDR3 reads CASSRQVLRTDTQYF. CDR3 nucleotide sequence: TGTGCCAGCAGTCGACAGGTTTTGCGCACAGATACGCAGTATTTT.

The V call is TRBV7-9, the J call TRBJ2-3, with D perhaps matching TRBD1 (5 bases). The V end lost 0 bases, the J end lost 4 bases, and 8 bases lay between the germline ends. CDR3 length: 14 residues. The germline V gene has CDR1 SEHNR and CDR2 FQNEAQ (reference sequence). Here the CDR3 DNA reads TGTGCCAGCAGCTTAGCGGCAGGGTCAGATACGCAGTATTTT. Its translation: CASSLAAGSDTQYF.